This TCR beta chain derives from a study of blood T cell repertoires in COVID-19 (TCRdb year 2020). The study in broad terms: Samples covering the acute and convalescent phases of COVID-19 were provided by collaborators in the United States, Italy and Spain. The material from the prospective study consisted of cDNA or gDNA derived from T cells, B-cell-depleted T cells, or PBMCs. Subjects who had been exposed to COVID-19, were actively infected with it, or had recovered from it provided the deeply sampled blood TCRbeta repertoires that made up the dataset. The repertoires were made available in a free public database intended to serve as a resource for research on the immune response to SARS-CoV-2. The samples were drawn from two sources: the first 160 participants of the ongoing ImmuneRACE study, and 1,000 to 1,500 subjects contributed by 6 global collaborators. The sample metadata nearly always contained a de-identified subject ID, COVID-19 status, age in years and sex. HLA class I and class II types, where available, came from metadata supplied by the sample provider rather than from assay-based typing.

General conclusions and limits of the study: How much clinical and demographic metadata was included differed by source and by participant, and the metadata was provided uncurated.

In the prospective study, participants were about 18 to 100 years old, resided in about two dozen geographic areas of the United States, and were enrolled through a virtual design. To assign participants to cohorts, the prospective study relied on clinical history that participants themselves reported in a screening survey and a study questionnaire. Exposed participants had been in contact, within 2 weeks of entering the study, with a person who had a PCR-confirmed or clinician-diagnosed case of COVID-19. In the prospective study, mobile phlebotomists collected whole blood, serum and a nasopharyngeal or oropharyngeal swab from each participant. Prospective study participants could optionally give additional blood draws and questionnaires over an approximately 2-month period. Prospective study blood samples were shipped either frozen or at room temperature before DNA extraction. TCRbeta CDR3 regions were amplified from genomic DNA using the immunoSEQ Assay, a bias-controlled multiplex PCR. In the paper's pipeline: Within the assay, amplification of reference gene primers was used to estimate how many nucleated cells each sample contained. Sequence reads were collapsed and filtered to measure the absolute abundance of every unique TCRbeta CDR3 rearrangement. Productive Simpson clonality was computed per sample as the square root of Simpson's diversity index over productive rearrangements. In TCRdb, the immuneACCESS table is reduced to in-frame sequences with V and J assigned. These tables do not hold every clone; where another copy was compared, an unresolved V gene accounts for under half, and the others remain unexplained. The DNA gave D and trimming, while V, J and clone size come from that table. Across this sample there are about 270,000 clones, with less than 95% seen only once. The top ten constitute roughly 2.9% of the sample.

A word on this clone: What antigen it recognizes has not been identified. Per-base qualities were not stored, and no clone one base away is much larger.

The germline V end is reduced by 5 bases and the J end by 2 bases; junction bases left unmatched: 5. CDR1 and CDR2 were assigned from the germline V gene (reference sequence) as LNHDA and SQIVND. Including cysteine and phenylalanine, the CDR3 has 14 amino acids. The only DNA kept is the CDR3, 42 bases in frame from the first base. Sequencing was carried out using PBMCs or T cells enriched from blood (not recorded which). The sequence derives from a middle-aged man who had been exposed to COVID-19. The rearranged segments are TRBV19 and TRBJ2-7; the junction holds 8 bases that match TRBD1. The DNA is TGTGCCAGTAGTCTGACAGGGGCCACCTACGAGCAGTACTTC. Translated, this is CASSLTGATYEQYF.